The 21 T cell receptor beta chains reported below all come from one sample, sequenced in a study of Graves' ophthalmopathy and Graves' hyperthyroidism listed by TCRdb under 2018. The sequencer listed for this sample is Illumina HiSeq 2000. For repertoire sequencing, the TCR beta CDR3 regions were amplified from RNA transcripts. HTBI primers and the Qiagen OneStep RT-PCR kit were used in a first-round RT-PCR, which was followed by a second-round multiplex PCR, size selection and purification. Through fastp at Q25 and MiXCR, TCRdb rebuilt clones from the public reads, retaining in-frame beta chains. Entries that share a CDR3 protein sequence are merged under the most common genes and DNA. This sample has about 660,000 distinct CDR3 sequences in its table, and about 41% of those were observed once. The ten largest clones capture roughly 3% of the sample. Sequencing input: peripheral blood. These receptors originate from an adult man with Graves' ophthalmopathy.

This clonotype was seen at least ten times. The V and J genes are TRBV15 and TRBJ2-6, with D possibly matching TRBD2 (5 bases). This CDR3 has 16 residues. V lost 1 base to trimming and J lost 3 bases, with 10 bases between them. Per the germline V gene, CDR1 is LNHNV and CDR2 is YYDKDF (reference sequence). As DNA, the CDR3 is TGTGCCACCAGCAGAGGGGCAGGAGGTGGGGCCAACGTCCTGACTTTC. Translation gives CATSRGAGGGANVLTF.

In this sample, this clonotype turned up many times. V and J are TRBV5-1 and TRBJ1-4; TRBD1 might be the D (5 bases). Germline CDR1 and CDR2: SGHRS and YFSETQ. Between the trimmed V and J ends, which lost 0 bases and 7 bases, there was a span of 13 bases. This CDR3 is 15 amino acids long. In nucleotides, the CDR3 is TGCGCCAGCAGCTTGGGGTGGGGCGAAGGTGAAAAACTGTTTTTT. As protein: CASSLGWGEGEKLFF.

About this clonotype itself: The junction shows a germline mismatch at one end, possibly a read error. This sequence joins TRBV7-2 and TRBJ2-7; D is tentatively TRBD1 or TRBD2 (5 bases each). The germline V gene has CDR1 SGHTA and CDR2 FQGNSA. The CDR3 totals 15 residues. In DNA form, the CDR3 reads TGTGCCAGCAGTTTGGCCGGGACCATCTCCAACGAGCAGTACTTC. It codes for CASSLAGTISNEQYF.

This clonotype was detected many times. The chain uses TRBV12-3 or TRBV12-4 and TRBJ1-5; D possibly corresponds to TRBD1 (6 bases). The CDR3 is 14 residues long. Trimming took off 6 bases at V and 2 bases at J, with 11 bases between the two ends. The CDR3 DNA reads TGTGCCAGCAGCCCACCAGGGGGCAATCAGCCCCAGCATTTT. It translates to CASSPPGGNQPQHF.

For this clonotype: It may be a read error: a sequence one base away is much more abundant. The chain has TRBV2 and TRBJ2-5; D is perhaps TRBD1 (6 bases). CDR1 is SNHLY, CDR2 FYNNEI, per germline. CDR3 length: 15 residues. Trimming removed 8 bases at V and 2 bases at J, with 18 bases between. The CDR3 coding sequence is TGTGCCAGCGGGTCCCTCAGGGGCGCACAAGAGACCCAGTACTTC. It is translated as CASGSLRGAQETQYF.

In regard to this clonotype: This clone may be a read error of a much larger clone one base away. The chain combines TRBV2 with TRBJ2-6; 8 nucleotides align to TRBD2. CDR1 SNHLY and CDR2 FYNNEI come from the germline V gene. The CDR3 is 18 residues long. The CDR3 DNA reads as TGTGCCAGCAGTGCGATCGGGAGGGGGAGCTCTGGGACCAACGTCCTGACTTTC. It is translated as CASSAIGRGSSGTNVLTF. The variable domain in full, completed from reference TRBV2 and TRBJ2-6, reads EPEVTQTPSHQVTQMGQEVILRCVPISNHLYFYWYRQILGQKVEFLVSFYNNEISEKSEIFDDQFSVERPDGSNFTLKIRSTKLEDSAMYFCASSAIGRGSSGTNVLTFGAGSRLTVL.

This clonotype was found a few times. The chain employs TRBV19 and TRBJ2-3, with TRBD1 matching over 10 bases. Per germline, CDR1 LNHDA and CDR2 SQIVND (reference sequence). The CDR3 extends over 15 amino acids. With 4 bases clipped from V and 6 bases from J, the junction kept 7 bases outside the gene matches. The CDR3 coding sequence is TGTGCCAGTAGTACCGACAGGGGGCTTGCGGATACGCAGTATTTT. Translating gives CASSTDRGLADTQYF.

A note on this clonotype: Germline and junction disagree at one end, which may indicate a read error. The chain carries TRBV4-1 and TRBJ1-3; D is possibly TRBD1 (5 bases). There are 16 residues in the CDR3. In germline, CDR1 is MGHRA, CDR2 YSYEKL. CDR3 sequence: CASSQEPGSSGSTIYF. The CDR3 bases are TGCGCCAGCAGCCAAGAGCCAGGGAGCTCTGGAAGCACCATATATTTT.

The table lists this clonotype with many counts. The chain carries TRBV15 and TRBJ2-5; perhaps TRBD2 as D (5 bases). The CDR3 runs to 13 residues. The V end lost 0 bases, the J end lost 5 bases, and 7 bases lay between the germline ends. Per germline, CDR1 LNHNV and CDR2 YYDKDF (reference sequence). DNA for the CDR3: TGTGCCACCAGCAGAGATCCGGGGGAGACCCAGTACTTC. Its protein product is CATSRDPGETQYF. Together with reference TRBV15 and TRBJ2-5, the CDR3 gives the full variable domain: DAMVIQNPRYQVTQFGKPVTLSCSQTLNHNVMYWYQQKSSQAPKLLFHYYDKDFNNEADTPDNFQSRRPNTSFCFLDIRSPGLGDTAMYLCATSRDPGETQYFGPGTRLLVL.

The genes are TRBV27 and TRBJ1-5, with a possible D match to TRBD1 (5 bases). The CDR3 is made up of 15 amino acids. CDR1 and CDR2 from the germline V gene are MNHEY and SMNVEV (reference sequence). The V and J ends lost 3 bases and 0 bases respectively, with 9 bases between them. CDR3 in amino acids: CASSLKGASNQPQHF. For the CDR3, the DNA is TGTGCCAGCAGTTTGAAAGGGGCTAGCAATCAGCCCCAGCATTTT.

In this sample, this clonotype turned up once. The chain joins TRBV24-1 to TRBJ1-1; D is unclear. V was trimmed by 1 base and J by 11 bases, leaving 7 bases between them. This CDR3 contains 11 residues. Germline V gene lookup returns CDR1 KGHDR and CDR2 SFDVKD. The CDR3 here is CATSDLTRAFF. CDR3 DNA: TGTGCCACCAGTGATTTAACAAGGGCTTTCTTT.

This clonotype showed up just a few times. V is TRBV19 and J is TRBJ2-1; a possible D gene is TRBD2 (5 bases). CDR3 length equals 12 residues. Germline CDR1 and CDR2: LNHDA and SQIVND (reference sequence). V dropped 1 base and J dropped 9 bases, with 7 bases sitting between them. The CDR3 reads CASSIGGSEQFF. The CDR3 nucleotides read TGTGCCAGTAGTATAGGAGGGTCTGAGCAGTTCTTC.

This clonotype has a count of ten or more. The V and J genes are TRBV7-7 and TRBJ2-5, with no clear D. Deletions cut 3 bases from V and 5 bases from J, with 13 bases between. There are 14 residues in the CDR3. Germline CDR1 SSHAT, CDR2 FNYEAQ (reference sequence). The CDR3, as DNA: TGTGCCAGCAGCTTGGTCGAAGGGTGGGAGACCCAGTACTTC. It codes for CASSLVEGWETQYF.

Only a few counts were recorded for this clonotype. The chain combines TRBV2 with TRBJ2-5; either TRBD1 or TRBD2 may fit D (6 bases each). The CDR3 contains 13 residues. Germline assignment: CDR1 SNHLY and CDR2 FYNNEI. The V gene lost 7 bases and the J gene lost 5 bases, with 14 bases spanning the gap. The CDR3 loop is CASKRGAGETQYF. Written as DNA, the CDR3 is TGTGCCAGCAAGAGGGGGGCCGGGGAGACCCAGTACTTC.

This clonotype was recorded once. This chain joins TRBV29-1 and TRBJ2-5, with TRBD1 as a possible D gene (7 bases). The CDR3 loop spans 14 amino acids. The germline V gene has CDR1 SQVTM and CDR2 ANQGSEA. Trimming removed 7 bases from V and 2 bases from J, with 17 bases in between. DNA for the CDR3: TGCAGCGCCCCAGGAGGGACAGCGCAAGAGACCCAGTACTTC. It encodes CSAPGGTAQETQYF.

About this clonotype: One junction end does not reproduce the germline sequence, and a read error may be involved. The chain uses TRBV10-2 and TRBJ1-2; D perhaps matches TRBD1 (5 bases). Per the germline V gene, CDR1 is WSHSY and CDR2 is SAAADI. CDR3 length: 14 amino acids. CDR3 sequence: CASLPGRGVGGYTF. CDR3 nucleotides: TGTGCCAGTTTACCGGGACGGGGGGTCGGAGGCTACACCTTC.

In its sample, this clonotype was seen a few times. The gene calls are TRBV6-6 and TRBJ1-2; TRBD1 aligns across 7 bases. Germline-derived CDR1 and CDR2 are MNHNY and SVGAGI (reference sequence). The CDR3 sequence is 13 residues long. V shed 6 bases, J shed 6 bases, and the junction held 7 bases outside the gene matches. The CDR3 here is CASSPGGVNGYTF. For the CDR3, the DNA is TGTGCCAGCAGCCCAGGGGGAGTTAATGGCTACACCTTC.

V is TRBV5-8 and J is TRBJ2-7; no clear D. Trimming took off 0 bases at V and 2 bases at J, with 12 bases between the two ends. CDR3 length: 15 residues. Per germline, CDR1 SGHTS and CDR2 YDEGEE. The DNA for the CDR3 is TGTGCCAGCAGCTTGGTGTTTGGCGGAACCTACGAGCAGTACTTC. As protein: CASSLVFGGTYEQYF. The entire variable domain, with the rest obtained from reference TRBV5-8 and TRBJ2-7, is as follows: EAGVTQSPTHLIKTRGQQATLRCSPISGHTSVYWYQQALGLGLQFLLWYDEGEERNRGNFPPRFSGRQFPNYSSELNVNALELEDSALYLCASSLVFGGTYEQYFGPGTRLTVT.

On this clonotype: A read error may explain this, as a much larger clone is one base away. The missing conserved phenylalanine or tryptophan at the end of this CDR3 makes a read error likely. The chain carries TRBV9 and TRBJ1-6, with a tentative D call TRBD1 (6 bases). CDR1 is SGDLS and CDR2 is YYNGEE in the germline V gene. This CDR3 contains 17 residues. The V and J ends lost 5 bases and 10 bases respectively, with 25 bases between them. The CDR3 spells CASSRASQGPAGSPLHL. CDR3 coding DNA: TGTGCCAGCAGTAGGGCGTCACAGGGCCCCGCGGGGTCACCCCTCCACCTT.

The chain links TRBV25-1 to TRBJ1-5; 8 bases line up with TRBD1. CDR1 is MGHDK and CDR2 is SYGVNS in the germline V gene. The CDR3 is made up of 13 amino acids. CDR3 sequence: CARTGLGNQPQHF. CDR3 DNA sequence: TGTGCTCGGACAGGGTTGGGCAATCAGCCCCAGCATTTT.

CDR3 loop: CSVDGQTGTGELFF. In DNA form, the CDR3 reads TGCAGCGTTGACGGCCAGACAGGAACCGGGGAGCTGTTTTTT. The chain has TRBV29-1 and TRBJ2-2; tentative D call: TRBD1 (6 bases). V was clipped by 3 bases and J by 5 bases, with 13 bases between them. The CDR3 consists of 14 residues. Per germline, CDR1 SQVTM and CDR2 ANQGSEA.